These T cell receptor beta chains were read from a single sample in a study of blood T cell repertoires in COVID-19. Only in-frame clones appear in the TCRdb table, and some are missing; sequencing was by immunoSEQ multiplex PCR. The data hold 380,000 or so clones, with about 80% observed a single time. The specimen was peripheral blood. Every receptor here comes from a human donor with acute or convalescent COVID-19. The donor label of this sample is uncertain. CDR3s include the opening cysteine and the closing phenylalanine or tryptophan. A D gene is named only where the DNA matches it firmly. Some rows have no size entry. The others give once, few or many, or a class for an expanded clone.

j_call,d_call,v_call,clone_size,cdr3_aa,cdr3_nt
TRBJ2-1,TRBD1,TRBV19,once,CASSILTGASYNEQFF,TGTGCCAGTAGTATACTCACAGGGGCCTCCTACAATGAGCAGTTCTTC
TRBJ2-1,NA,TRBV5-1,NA,CASSLAPGPYNEQFF,TGCGCCAGCAGCTTGGCCCCAGGCCCCTACAATGAGCAGTTCTTC
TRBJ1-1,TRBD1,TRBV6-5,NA,CAASTRTGLEAFF,TGTGCCGCCAGCACCCGGACAGGTCTTGAAGCTTTCTTT
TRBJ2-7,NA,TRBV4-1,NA,CASSPPSGPLSYEQYF,TGCGCCAGCAGCCCGCCAAGTGGCCCTCTCTCCTACGAGCAGTACTTC
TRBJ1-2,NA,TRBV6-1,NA,CASSDGVDYGYTF,TGTGCCAGCAGTGACGGGGTCGACTATGGCTACACCTTC
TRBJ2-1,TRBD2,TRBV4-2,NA,CASSQESGGGNEQFF,TGTGCCAGCAGCCAAGAAAGCGGGGGCGGCAATGAGCAGTTCTTC
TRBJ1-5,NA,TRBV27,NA,CASSWNRGQPQHF,TGTGCCAGCAGTTGGAACCGGGGTCAGCCCCAGCATTTT
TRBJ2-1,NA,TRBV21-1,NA,CASSKALAGLNNEQFF,TGTGCCAGCAGTAAAGCCCTAGCGGGGCTTAACAATGAGCAGTTCTTC
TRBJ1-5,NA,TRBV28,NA,CASSPVLSNQPQHF,TGTGCCAGCAGTCCCGTCCTTAGCAATCAGCCCCAGCATTTT
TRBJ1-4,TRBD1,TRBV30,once,CAWSTAGTGGWWLFF,TGTGCCTGGAGCACCGCTGGGACAGGGGGATGGTGGCTGTTTTTT
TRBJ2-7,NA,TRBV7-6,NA,CASSSQTGAYEQYF,TGTGCCAGCAGCTCACAGACGGGAGCCTACGAGCAGTACTTC
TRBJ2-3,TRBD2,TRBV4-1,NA,CASSQDRSGRGDTQYF,TGCGCCAGCAGCCAAGATCGGAGCGGGAGAGGGGATACGCAGTATTTT
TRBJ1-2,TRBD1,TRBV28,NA,CASSTRDRGKNYGYTF,TGTGCCAGCAGTACCAGGGACAGGGGGAAGAACTATGGCTACACCTTC
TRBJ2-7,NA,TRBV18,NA,CASSPRVSGPTYEQYF,TGTGCCAGCTCACCGCGGGTGTCAGGTCCGACCTACGAGCAGTACTTC
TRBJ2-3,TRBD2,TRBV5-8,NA,CASSLAGSGTTDTQYF,TGTGCCAGCAGCTTGGCAGGTAGCGGGACCACAGATACGCAGTATTTT
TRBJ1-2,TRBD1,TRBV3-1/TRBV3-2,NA,CASSQGSGGPWGYTF,TGTGCCAGCAGCCAAGGATCAGGGGGCCCGTGGGGCTACACCTTC
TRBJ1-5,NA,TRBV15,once,CATSENRVSNQPQHF,TGTGCCACCAGCGAAAACAGGGTAAGCAATCAGCCCCAGCATTTT
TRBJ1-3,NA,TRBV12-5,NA,CASGLVRFFGGLTSGNTIYF,TGTGCTAGTGGTTTGGTACGGTTCTTTGGCGGACTGACCTCTGGAAACACCATATATTTT
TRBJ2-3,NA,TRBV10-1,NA,CASSESRKGVYTDTQYF,TGCGCCAGCAGTGAGTCGAGGAAAGGGGTCTACACAGATACGCAGTATTTT
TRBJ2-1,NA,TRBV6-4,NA,CASSADSVSYNEQFF,TGTGCCAGCAGCGCCGATAGCGTCTCCTACAATGAGCAGTTCTTC
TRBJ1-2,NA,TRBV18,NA,CASSPREGSYTF,TGTGCCAGCTCACCAAGGGAGGGGAGCTACACCTTC
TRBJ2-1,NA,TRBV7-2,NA,CASSLGGLALSSEQFF,TGTGCCAGCAGCTTAGGAGGCCTAGCGTTGTCCAGTGAGCAGTTCTTC
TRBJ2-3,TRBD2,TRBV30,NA,CAWSSAGDTDTQYF,TGTGCCTGGAGTTCTGCGGGGGACACAGATACGCAGTATTTT
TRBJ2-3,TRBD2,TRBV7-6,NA,CASSQTTSGLVDTQYF,TGTGCCAGCAGCCAAACGACTAGCGGACTAGTAGATACGCAGTATTTT
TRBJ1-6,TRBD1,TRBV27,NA,CASSRGQGYSPLHF,TGTGCCAGCAGCCGGGGACAGGGGTATTCACCCCTCCACTTT
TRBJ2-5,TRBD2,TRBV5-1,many,CASSLVTSGGGETQYF,TGCGCCAGCAGCCTCGTGACTAGCGGGGGCGGGGAGACCCAGTACTTC
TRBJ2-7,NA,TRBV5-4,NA,CASSFGLSRAYEQYF,TGTGCCAGCAGCTTTGGGCTATCGAGGGCCTACGAGCAGTACTTC
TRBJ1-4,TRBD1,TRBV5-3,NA,CARSLGELRDRGLPKLFF,TGTGCCAGAAGCTTGGGGGAGTTAAGGGACAGGGGCCTTCCAAAACTGTTTTTT
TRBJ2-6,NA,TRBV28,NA,CASSSPRGTGANVLTF,TGTGCCAGCAGTTCGCCAAGAGGGACTGGGGCCAACGTCCTGACTTTC
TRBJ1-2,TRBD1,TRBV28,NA,CASSLGSRGRLYGYTF,TGTGCCAGCAGTTTAGGCAGCAGGGGGCGCCTCTATGGCTACACCTTC
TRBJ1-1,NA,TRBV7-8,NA,CASSLERLRQSTEAFF,TGTGCCAGCAGCTTAGAGCGTTTAAGGCAATCCACTGAAGCTTTCTTT
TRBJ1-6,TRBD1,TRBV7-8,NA,CASSQQGWSPLHF,TGTGCCAGCAGTCAACAGGGGTGGTCACCCCTCCACTTT
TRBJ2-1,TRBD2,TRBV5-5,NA,CASSPGTSGAPQFF,TGTGCCAGCAGCCCCGGGACTAGCGGGGCCCCGCAGTTCTTC
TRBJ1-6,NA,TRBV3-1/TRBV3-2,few,CASSLGQYNSPLHF,TGTGCCAGCAGCTTAGGACAGTATAATTCACCCCTCCACTTT
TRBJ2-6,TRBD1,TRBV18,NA,CASSRQGNAGANVLTF,TGTGCCAGCTCCCGACAGGGGAATGCTGGGGCCAACGTCCTGACTTTC
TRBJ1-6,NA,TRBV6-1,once,CASSEVFPPLHF,TGTGCCAGCAGTGAAGTATTTCCACCCCTCCACTTT
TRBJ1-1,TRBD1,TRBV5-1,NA,CASRPPEGYQGARTEAFF,TGCGCCAGCAGACCCCCAGAAGGTTATCAGGGGGCAAGAACTGAAGCTTTCTTT
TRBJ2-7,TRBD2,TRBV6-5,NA,CASSYSPSGDSYEQYF,TGTGCCAGCAGTTACTCCCCCAGCGGGGACTCCTACGAGCAGTACTTC
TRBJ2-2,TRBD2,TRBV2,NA,CASRKTSATGELFF,TGTGCCAGCAGGAAGACTAGCGCTACCGGGGAGCTGTTTTTT
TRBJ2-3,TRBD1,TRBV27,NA,CASALTGGTDTQYF,TGTGCCAGCGCTTTGACAGGGGGCACAGATACGCAGTATTTT
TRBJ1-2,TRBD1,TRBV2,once,CASSPTGRNDGYTF,TGTGCCAGCAGTCCGACAGGGCGTAACGATGGCTACACCTTC
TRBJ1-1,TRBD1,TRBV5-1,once,CASSREKKTGITEAFF,TGCGCCAGCAGCCGGGAAAAAAAGACAGGGATCACTGAAGCTTTCTTT
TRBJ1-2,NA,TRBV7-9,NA,CASSLQDTGYGYTF,TGTGCCAGCAGCTTACAGGACACAGGGTATGGCTACACCTTC
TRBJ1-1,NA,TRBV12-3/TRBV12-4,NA,CASSLTGGSKAFF,TGTGCCAGCAGTTTGACGGGAGGGTCGAAAGCTTTCTTT
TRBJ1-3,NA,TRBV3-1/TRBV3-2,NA,CASSRFAISYPREKGNTIYF,TGTGCCAGCAGCCGTTTTGCAATTTCTTACCCCAGGGAAAAGGGAAACACCATATATTTT
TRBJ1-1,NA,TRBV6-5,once,CASGLLLNTEAFF,TGTGCCAGCGGTCTGCTATTAAACACTGAAGCTTTCTTT
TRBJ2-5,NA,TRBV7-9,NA,CASSPEGVAGEETQYF,TGTGCCAGCAGCCCAGAGGGGGTTGCGGGGGAAGAGACCCAGTACTTC
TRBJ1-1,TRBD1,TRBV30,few,CAWSMSGTGGTEAFF,TGTGCCTGGAGTATGTCCGGGACAGGAGGGACTGAAGCTTTCTTT